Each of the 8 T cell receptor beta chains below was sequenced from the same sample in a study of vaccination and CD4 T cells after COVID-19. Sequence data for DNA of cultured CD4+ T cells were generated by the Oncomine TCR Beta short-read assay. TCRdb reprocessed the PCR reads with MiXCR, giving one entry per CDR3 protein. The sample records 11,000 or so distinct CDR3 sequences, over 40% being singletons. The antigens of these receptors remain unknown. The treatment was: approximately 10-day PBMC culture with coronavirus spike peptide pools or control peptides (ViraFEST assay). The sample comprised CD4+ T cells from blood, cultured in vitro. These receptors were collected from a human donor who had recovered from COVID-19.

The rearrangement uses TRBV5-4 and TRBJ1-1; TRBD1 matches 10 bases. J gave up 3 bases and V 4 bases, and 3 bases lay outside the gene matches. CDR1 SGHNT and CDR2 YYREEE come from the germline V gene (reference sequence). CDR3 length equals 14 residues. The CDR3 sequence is CASSRQGAYTEAFF. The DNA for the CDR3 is TGTGCCAGCAGCAGACAGGGGGCGTACACTGAAGCTTTCTTT.

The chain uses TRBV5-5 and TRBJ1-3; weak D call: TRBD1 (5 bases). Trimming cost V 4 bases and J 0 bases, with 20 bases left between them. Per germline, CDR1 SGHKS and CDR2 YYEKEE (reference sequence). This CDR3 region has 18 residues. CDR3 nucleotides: TGTGCCAGCAGCCTAACCGGAGGGGACCAACTCTCTGGAAACACCATATATTTT. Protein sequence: CASSLTGGDQLSGNTIYF.

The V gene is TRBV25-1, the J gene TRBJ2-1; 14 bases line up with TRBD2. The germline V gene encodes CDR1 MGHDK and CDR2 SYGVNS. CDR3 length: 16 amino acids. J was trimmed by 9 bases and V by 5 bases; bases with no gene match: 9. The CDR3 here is CASSLRLAGGPGEQFF. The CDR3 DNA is TGTGCCAGCAGTCTTCGACTAGCGGGGGGGCCGGGTGAGCAGTTCTTC.

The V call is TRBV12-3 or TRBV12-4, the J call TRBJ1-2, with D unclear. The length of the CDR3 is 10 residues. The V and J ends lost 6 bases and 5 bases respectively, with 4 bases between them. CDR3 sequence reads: CASSQYGYTF. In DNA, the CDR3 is TGTGCCAGCAGCCAGTATGGCTACACCTTC.

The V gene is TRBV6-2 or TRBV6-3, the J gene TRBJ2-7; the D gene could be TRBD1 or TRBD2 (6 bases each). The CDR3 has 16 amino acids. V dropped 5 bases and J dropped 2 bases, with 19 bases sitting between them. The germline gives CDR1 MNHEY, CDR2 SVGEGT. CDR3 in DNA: TGTGCCAGCAGTGGGGAAGGTGGGGGGCCGACCTACGAGCAGTACTTC. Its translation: CASSGEGGGPTYEQYF.

CDR3 region: CASSPGQLNTGELFF. The DNA of the CDR3 is TGTGCCAGCTCACCGGGACAGCTAAACACCGGGGAGCTGTTTTTT. The chain couples TRBV18 to TRBJ2-2; 7 nucleotides line up with TRBD1. V gave up 3 bases and J gave up 2 bases; unmatched junction bases: 3. From germline, CDR1 is KGHSH and CDR2 LQKENI. CDR3 length: 15 amino acids.

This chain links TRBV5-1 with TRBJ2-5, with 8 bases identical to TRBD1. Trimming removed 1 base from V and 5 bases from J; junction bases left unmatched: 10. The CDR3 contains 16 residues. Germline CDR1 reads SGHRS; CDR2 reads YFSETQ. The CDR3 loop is CASSLFGTGHAETQYF. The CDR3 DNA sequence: TGCGCCAGCAGCTTGTTCGGGACAGGTCACGCCGAGACCCAGTACTTC.

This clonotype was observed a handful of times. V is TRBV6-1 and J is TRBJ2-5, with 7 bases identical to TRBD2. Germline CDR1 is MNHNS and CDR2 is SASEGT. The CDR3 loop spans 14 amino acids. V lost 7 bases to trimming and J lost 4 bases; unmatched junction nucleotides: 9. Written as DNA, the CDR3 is TGTGCCAGCAATGGGGGGGGGGTAGGAGAGACCCAGTACTTC. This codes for CASNGGGVGETQYF.